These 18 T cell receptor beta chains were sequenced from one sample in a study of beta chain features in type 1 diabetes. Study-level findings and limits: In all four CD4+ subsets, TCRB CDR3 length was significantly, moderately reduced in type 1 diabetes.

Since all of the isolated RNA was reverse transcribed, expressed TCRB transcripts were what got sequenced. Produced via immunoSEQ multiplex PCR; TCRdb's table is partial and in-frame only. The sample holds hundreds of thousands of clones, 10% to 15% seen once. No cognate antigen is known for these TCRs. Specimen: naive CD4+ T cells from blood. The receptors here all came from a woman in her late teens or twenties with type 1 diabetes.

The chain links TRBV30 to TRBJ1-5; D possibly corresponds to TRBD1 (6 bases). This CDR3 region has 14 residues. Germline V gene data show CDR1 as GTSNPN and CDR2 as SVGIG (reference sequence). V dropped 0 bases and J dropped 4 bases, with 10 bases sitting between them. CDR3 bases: TGTGCCTGGAGTGTAAACAGGGAGAATCAGCCCCAGCATTTT. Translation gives CAWSVNRENQPQHF.

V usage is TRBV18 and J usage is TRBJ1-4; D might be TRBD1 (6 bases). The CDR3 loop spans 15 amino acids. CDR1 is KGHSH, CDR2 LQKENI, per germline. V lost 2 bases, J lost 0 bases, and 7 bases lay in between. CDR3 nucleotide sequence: TGTGCCAGCTCACCAAGGACAGCAACTAATGAAAAACTGTTTTTT. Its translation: CASSPRTATNEKLFF.

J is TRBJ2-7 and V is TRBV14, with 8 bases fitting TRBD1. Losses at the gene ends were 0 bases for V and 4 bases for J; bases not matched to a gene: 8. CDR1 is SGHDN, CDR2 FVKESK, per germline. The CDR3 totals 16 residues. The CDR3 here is CASSQDGWTGLYEQYF. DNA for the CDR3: TGTGCCAGCAGCCAAGATGGATGGACAGGGCTATACGAGCAGTACTTC.

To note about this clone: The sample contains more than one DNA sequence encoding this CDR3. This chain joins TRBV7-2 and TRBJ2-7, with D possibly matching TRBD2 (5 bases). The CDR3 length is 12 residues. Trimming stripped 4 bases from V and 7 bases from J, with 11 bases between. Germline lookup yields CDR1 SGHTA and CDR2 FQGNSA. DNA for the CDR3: TGTGCCAGCAGCTCAGGACTGGGAGAGCAGTACTTC. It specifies CASSSGLGEQYF.

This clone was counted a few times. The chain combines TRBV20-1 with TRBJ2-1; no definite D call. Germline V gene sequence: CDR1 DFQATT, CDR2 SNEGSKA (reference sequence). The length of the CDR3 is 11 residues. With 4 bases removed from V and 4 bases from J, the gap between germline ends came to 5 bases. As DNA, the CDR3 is TGCAGTGCTACCATTTACAATGAGCAGTTCTTC. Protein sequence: CSATIYNEQFF.

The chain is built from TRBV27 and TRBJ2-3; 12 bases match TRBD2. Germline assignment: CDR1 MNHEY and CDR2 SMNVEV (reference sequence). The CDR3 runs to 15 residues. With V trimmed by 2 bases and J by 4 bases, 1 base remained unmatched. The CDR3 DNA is TGTGCCAGCAGTTTACGACTAGCGGGGGCAGATACGCAGTATTTT. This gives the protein CASSLRLAGADTQYF.

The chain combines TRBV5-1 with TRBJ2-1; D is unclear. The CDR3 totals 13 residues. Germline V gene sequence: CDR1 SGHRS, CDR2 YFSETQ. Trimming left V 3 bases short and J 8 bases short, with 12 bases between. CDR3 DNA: TGCGCCAGCAGCTCCTACTCGGCGGATGAGCAGTTCTTC. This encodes CASSSYSADEQFF.

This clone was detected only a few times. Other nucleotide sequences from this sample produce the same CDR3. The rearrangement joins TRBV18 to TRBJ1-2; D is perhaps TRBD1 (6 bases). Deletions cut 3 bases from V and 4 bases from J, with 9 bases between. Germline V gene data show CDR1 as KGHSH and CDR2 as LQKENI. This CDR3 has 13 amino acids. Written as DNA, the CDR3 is TGTGCCAGCTCACCTGGACAGCTCTATGGCTACACCTTC. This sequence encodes CASSPGQLYGYTF. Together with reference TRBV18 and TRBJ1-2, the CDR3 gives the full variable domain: NAGVMQNPRHLVRRRGQEARLRCSPMKGHSHVYWYRQLPEEGLKFMVYLQKENIIDESGMPKERFSAEFPKEGPSILRIQQVVRGDSAAYFCASSPGQLYGYTFGSGTRLTVV.

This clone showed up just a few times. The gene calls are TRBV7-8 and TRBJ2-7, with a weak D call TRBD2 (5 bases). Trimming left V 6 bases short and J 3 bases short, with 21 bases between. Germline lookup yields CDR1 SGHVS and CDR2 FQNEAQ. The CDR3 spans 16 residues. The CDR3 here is CASSPFPNPSYYEQYF. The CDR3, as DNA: TGTGCCAGCAGTCCTTTCCCGAATCCTAGCTACTACGAGCAGTACTTC.

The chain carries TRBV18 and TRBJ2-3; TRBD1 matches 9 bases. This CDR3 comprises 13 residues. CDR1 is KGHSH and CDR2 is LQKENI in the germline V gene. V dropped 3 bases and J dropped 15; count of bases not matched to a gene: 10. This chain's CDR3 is CASSPDPGTGTYF. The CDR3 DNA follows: TGTGCCAGCTCACCCGATCCCGGGACAGGGACCTATTTT.

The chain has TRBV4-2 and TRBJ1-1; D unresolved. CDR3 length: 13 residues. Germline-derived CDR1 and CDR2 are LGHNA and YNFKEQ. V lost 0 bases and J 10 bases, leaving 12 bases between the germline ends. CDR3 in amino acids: CASSQEDSGRAFF. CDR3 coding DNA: TGTGCCAGCAGCCAAGAGGATTCAGGCCGAGCTTTCTTT.

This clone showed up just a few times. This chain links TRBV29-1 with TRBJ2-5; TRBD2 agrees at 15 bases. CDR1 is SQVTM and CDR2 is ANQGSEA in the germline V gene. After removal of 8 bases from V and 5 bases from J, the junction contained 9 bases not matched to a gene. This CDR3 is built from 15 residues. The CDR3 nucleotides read TGCAGCCTTCGGACTAGCGGGGGGGCATGGGAGACCCAGTACTTC. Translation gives CSLRTSGGAWETQYF.

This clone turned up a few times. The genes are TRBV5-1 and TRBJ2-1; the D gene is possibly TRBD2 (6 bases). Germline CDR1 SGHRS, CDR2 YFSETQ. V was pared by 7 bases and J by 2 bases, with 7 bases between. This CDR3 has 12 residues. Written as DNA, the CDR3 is TGCGCCAGCCCGGGGGCCTACAATGAGCAGTTCTTC. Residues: CASPGAYNEQFF.

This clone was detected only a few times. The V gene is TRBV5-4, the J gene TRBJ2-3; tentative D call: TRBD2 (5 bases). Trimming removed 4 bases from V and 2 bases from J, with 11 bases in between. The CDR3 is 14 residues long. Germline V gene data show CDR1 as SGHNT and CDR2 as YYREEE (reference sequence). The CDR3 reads CASSPTRSTDTQYF. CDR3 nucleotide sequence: TGTGCCAGCAGCCCAACTAGATCCACAGATACGCAGTATTTT.

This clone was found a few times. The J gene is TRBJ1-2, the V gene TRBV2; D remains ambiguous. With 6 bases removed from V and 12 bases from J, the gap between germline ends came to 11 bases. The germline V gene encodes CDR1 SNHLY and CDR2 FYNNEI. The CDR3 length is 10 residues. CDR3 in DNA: TGTGCCAGCAGCCAACTTTACCACACCTTC. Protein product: CASSQLYHTF.

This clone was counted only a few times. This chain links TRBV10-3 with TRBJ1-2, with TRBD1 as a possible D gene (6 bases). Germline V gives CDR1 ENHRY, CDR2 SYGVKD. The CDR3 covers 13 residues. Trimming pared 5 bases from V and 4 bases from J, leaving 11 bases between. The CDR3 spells CAISQQGGYGYTF. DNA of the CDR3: TGTGCCATCAGTCAACAGGGTGGCTATGGCTACACCTTC.

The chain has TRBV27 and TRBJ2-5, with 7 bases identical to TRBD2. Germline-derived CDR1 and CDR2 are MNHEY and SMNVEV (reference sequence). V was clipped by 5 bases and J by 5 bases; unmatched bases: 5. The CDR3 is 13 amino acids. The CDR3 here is CASSPAGVETQYF. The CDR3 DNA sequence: TGTGCCAGCAGTCCGGCGGGAGTGGAGACCCAGTACTTC.

CDR3 nucleotide sequence: TGCGCCAGCAGCCTCGGGACAGTAGGTTCAGATACGCAGTATTTT. Its protein product is CASSLGTVGSDTQYF. V gene TRBV5-1 combines with J gene TRBJ2-3, with 7 positions matching TRBD1. J was trimmed by 4 bases and V by 4 bases; bases with no gene match: 9. The germline V gene has CDR1 SGHRS and CDR2 YFSETQ. The CDR3 spans 15 residues.